This T cell receptor (beta chain) is from a study of T cell changes during pregnancy in multiple sclerosis. TCRdb keeps only in-frame clones here, not all; method: immunoSEQ multiplex PCR. The repertoire holds about 48,000 clones, with roughly 94% as singletons. The CDR3 runs 13 residues. The J segment lost 8 bases and the V segment lost 5 bases, leaving 9 bases of the junction unmatched. CDR1 is SGHDT, CDR2 YYEEEE, per germline. The chain employs TRBV5-6 and TRBJ1-2; 7 bases map to TRBD1. Here the sequenced sample was CD4+ T cells from peripheral blood mononuclear cells, taken in the first trimester of pregnancy. This TCR came from a female donor with multiple sclerosis, enrolled in a pregnancy study. CDR3 residues: CASRQNRGYGYTF. CDR3 coding DNA: TGTGCCAGCAGGCAAAACAGGGGATACGGCTACACCTTC.